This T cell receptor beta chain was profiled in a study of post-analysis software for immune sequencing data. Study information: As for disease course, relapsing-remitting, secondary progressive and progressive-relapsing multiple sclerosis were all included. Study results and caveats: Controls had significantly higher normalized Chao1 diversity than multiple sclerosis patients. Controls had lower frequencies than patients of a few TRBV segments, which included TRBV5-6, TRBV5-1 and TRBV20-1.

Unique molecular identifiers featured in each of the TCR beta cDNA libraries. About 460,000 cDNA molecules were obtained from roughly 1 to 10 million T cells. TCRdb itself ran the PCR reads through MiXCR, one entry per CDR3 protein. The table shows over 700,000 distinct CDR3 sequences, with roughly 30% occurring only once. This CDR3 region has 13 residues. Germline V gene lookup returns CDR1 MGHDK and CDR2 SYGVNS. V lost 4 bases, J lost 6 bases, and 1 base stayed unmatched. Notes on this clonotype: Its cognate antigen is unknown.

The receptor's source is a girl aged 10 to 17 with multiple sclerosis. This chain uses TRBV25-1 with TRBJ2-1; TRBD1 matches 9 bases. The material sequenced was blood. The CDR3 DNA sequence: TGTGCCAGCAGTGGGGACAGGGTCAATGAGCAGTTCTTC. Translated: CASSGDRVNEQFF.